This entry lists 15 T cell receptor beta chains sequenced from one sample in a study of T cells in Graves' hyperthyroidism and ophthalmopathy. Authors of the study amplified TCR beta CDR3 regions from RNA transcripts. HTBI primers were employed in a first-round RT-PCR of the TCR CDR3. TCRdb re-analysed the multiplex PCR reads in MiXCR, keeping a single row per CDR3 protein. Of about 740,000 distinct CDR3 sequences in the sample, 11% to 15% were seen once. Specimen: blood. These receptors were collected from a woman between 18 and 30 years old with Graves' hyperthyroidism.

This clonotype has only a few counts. The CDR3 sequence: CASRVLAGGNYEQYF. Written as DNA, the CDR3 is TGCGCCAGCAGGGTTCTAGCGGGAGGGAACTACGAGCAGTACTTC. The chain has TRBV5-1 and TRBJ2-7; 12 nucleotides match TRBD2. In germline, CDR1 is SGHRS, CDR2 YFSETQ. The V segment lost 5 bases and the J segment 3 bases; nucleotides outside the gene matches: 6. There are 15 residues in the CDR3. The complete variable domain, with remaining parts taken from reference TRBV5-1 and TRBJ2-7, reads KAGVTQTPRYLIKTRGQQVTLSCSPISGHRSVSWYQQTPGQGLQFLFEYFSETQRNKGNFPGRFSGRQFSNSRSEMNVSTLELGDSALYLCASRVLAGGNYEQYFGPGTRLTVT.

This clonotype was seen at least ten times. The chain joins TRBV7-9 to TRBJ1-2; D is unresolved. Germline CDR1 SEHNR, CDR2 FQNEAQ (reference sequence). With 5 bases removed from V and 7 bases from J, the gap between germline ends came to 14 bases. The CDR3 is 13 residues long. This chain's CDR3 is CASSTPGDVGYTF. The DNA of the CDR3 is TGTGCCAGCAGCACCCCCGGAGATGTTGGCTACACCTTC.

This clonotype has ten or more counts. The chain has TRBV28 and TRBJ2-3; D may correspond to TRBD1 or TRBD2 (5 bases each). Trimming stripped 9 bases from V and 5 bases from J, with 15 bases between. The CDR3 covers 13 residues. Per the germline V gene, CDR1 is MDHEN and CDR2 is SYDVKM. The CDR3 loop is CASFPPGRDTQYF. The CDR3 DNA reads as TGTGCCAGTTTCCCCCCGGGGCGAGATACGCAGTATTTT.

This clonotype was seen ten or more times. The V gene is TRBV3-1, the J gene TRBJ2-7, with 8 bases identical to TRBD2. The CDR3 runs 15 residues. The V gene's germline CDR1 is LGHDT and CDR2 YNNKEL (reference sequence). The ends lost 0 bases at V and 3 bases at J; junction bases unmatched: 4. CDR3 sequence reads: CASSQEGLDDYEQYF. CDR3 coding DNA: TGTGCCAGCAGCCAAGAGGGACTAGATGACTACGAGCAGTACTTC.

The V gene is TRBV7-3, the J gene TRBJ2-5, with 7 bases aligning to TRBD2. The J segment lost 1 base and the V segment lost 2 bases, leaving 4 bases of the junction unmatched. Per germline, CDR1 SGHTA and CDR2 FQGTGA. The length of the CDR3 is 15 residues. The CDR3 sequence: CASSLEASGQETQYF. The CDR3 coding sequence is TGTGCCAGCAGCTTAGAGGCTAGCGGCCAAGAGACCCAGTACTTC. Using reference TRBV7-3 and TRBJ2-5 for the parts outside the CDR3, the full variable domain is GAGVSQTPSNKVTEKGKYVELRCDPISGHTALYWYRQSLGQGPEFLIYFQGTGAADDSGLPNDRFFAVRPEGSVSTLKIQRTERGDSAVYLCASSLEASGQETQYFGPGTRLLVL.

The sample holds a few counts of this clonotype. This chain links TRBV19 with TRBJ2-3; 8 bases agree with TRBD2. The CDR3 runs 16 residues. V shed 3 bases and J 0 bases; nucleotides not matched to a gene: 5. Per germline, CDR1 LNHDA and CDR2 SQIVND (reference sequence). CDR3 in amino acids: CASSIPIAGSTDTQYF. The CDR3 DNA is TGTGCCAGTAGTATCCCCATAGCGGGAAGCACAGATACGCAGTATTTT.

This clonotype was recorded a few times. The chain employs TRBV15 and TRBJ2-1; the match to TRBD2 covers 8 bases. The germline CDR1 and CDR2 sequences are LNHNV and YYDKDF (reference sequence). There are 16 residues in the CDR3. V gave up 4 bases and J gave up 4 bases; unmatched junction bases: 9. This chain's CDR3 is CATSTPGLVSYNEQFF. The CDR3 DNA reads TGTGCCACCAGCACCCCGGGACTAGTTTCGTACAATGAGCAGTTCTTC.

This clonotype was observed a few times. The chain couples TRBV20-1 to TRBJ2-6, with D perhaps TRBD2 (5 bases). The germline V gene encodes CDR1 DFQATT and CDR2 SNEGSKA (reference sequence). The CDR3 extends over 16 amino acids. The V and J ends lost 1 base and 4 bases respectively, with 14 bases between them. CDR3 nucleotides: TGCAGTGCTAGAGGCATTCCCGGGGAAGGGGCCAACGTCCTGACTTTC. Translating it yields CSARGIPGEGANVLTF.

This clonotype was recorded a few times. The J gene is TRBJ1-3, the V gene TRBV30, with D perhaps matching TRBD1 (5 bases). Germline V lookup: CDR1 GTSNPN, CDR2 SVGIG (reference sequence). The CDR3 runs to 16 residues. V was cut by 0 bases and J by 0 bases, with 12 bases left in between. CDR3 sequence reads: CAWSVWTGGSGNTIYF. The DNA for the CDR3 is TGTGCCTGGAGTGTATGGACCGGGGGCTCTGGAAACACCATATATTTT.

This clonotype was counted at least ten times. As DNA, the CDR3 is TGTGCCATCAGCCAACAGAACACTGAAGCTTTCTTT. It specifies CAISQQNTEAFF. This chain joins TRBV10-3 and TRBJ1-1; D gene unclear. V lost 6 bases to trimming and J lost 1 base, with 6 bases between them. CDR3 length equals 12 residues. Germline CDR1 reads ENHRY; CDR2 reads SYGVKD.

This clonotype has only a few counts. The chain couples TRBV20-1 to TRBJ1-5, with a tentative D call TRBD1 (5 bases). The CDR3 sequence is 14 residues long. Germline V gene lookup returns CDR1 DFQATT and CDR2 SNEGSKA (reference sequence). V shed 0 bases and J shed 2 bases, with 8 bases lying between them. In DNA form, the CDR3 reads TGCAGTGCTAGAGAGGGGCAGCGCAATCAGCCCCAGCATTTT. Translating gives CSAREGQRNQPQHF.

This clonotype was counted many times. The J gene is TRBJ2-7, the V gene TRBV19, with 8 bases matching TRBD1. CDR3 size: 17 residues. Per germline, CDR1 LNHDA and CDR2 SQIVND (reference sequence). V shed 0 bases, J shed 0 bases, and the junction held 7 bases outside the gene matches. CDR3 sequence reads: CASSIDGGTGSSYEQYF. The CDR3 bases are TGTGCCAGTAGTATAGATGGTGGGACAGGCAGCTCCTACGAGCAGTACTTC. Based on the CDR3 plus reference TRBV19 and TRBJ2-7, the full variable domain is DGGITQSPKYLFRKEGQNVTLSCEQNLNHDAMYWYRQDPGQGLRLIYYSQIVNDFQKGDIAEGYSVSREKKESFPLTVTSAQKNPTAFYLCASSIDGGTGSSYEQYFGPGTRLTVT.

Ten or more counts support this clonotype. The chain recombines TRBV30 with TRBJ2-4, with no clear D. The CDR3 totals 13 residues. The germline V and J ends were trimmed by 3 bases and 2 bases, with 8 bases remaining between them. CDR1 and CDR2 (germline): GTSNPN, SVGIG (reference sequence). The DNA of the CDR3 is TGTGCCTGGAGAAATAGTACCAAAAACATTCAGTACTTC. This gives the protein CAWRNSTKNIQYF.

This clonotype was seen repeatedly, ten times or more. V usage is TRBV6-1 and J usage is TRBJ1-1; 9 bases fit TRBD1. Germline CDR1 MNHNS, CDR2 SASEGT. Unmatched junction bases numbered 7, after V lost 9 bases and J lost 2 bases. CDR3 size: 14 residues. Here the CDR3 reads CASKQGAGNTEAFF. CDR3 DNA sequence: TGTGCCAGTAAACAGGGGGCCGGAAACACTGAAGCTTTCTTT.

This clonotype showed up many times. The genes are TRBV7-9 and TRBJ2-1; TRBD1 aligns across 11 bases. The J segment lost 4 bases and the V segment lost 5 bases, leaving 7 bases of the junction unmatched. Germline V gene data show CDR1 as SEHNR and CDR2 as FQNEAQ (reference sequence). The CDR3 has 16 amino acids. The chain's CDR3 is CASSTPGQGAYNEQFF. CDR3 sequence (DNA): TGTGCCAGCAGCACGCCTGGACAGGGGGCATACAATGAGCAGTTCTTC. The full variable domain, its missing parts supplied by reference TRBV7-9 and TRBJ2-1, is DTGVSQNPRHKITKRGQNVTFRCDPISEHNRLYWYRQTLGQGPEFLTYFQNEAQLEKSRLLSDRFSAERPKGSFSTLEIQRTEQGDSAMYLCASSTPGQGAYNEQFFGPGTRLTVL.